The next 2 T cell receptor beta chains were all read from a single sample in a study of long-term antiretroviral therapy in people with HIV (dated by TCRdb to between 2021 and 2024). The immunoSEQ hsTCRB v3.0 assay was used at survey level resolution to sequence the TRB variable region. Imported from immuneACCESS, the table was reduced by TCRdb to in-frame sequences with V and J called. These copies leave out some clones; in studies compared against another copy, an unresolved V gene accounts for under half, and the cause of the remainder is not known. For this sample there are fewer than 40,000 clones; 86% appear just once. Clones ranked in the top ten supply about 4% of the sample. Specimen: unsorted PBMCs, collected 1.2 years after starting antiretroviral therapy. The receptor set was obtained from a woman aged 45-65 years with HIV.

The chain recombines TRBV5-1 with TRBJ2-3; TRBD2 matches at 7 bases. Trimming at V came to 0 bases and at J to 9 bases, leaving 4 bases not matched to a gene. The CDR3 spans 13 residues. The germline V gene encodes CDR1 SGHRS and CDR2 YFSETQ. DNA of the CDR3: TGCGCCAGCAGCTTGGAGGGAGGGGCCACGCAGTATTTT. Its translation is CASSLEGGATQYF.

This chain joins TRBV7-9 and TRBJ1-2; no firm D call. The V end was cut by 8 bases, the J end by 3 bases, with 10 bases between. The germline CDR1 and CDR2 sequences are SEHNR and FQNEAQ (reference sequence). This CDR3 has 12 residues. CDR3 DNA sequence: TGTGCCAGCGGCTGGGGAGACTATGGCTACACCTTC. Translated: CASGWGDYGYTF.